The clone carrying this TCR beta chain was seen at least ten times. Time point reported: patch test 2, 6 weeks after DPC sensitization. Treatment: therapeutic diphenylcyclopropenone sensitization with weekly scalp DPC. The data originate from a study of human T cells and chemical hapten exposure. In the library, unique molecular identifiers were attached to individual cDNA molecules. MiXCR was run by TCRdb on the RACE reads, yielding one entry per CDR3 protein. The data show roughly 50,000 distinct CDR3 sequences, with over 9.5% seen just once and 1.5% to 2% held by the top ten. The sequencing used whole blood, collected in connection with sensitization to the hapten diphenylcyclopropenone (DPC). The receptor comes from a woman in her forties or fifties with alopecia areata. Some clones in this sample may be carry-over from other donors' samples.

The CDR3 region is CASNPGSWLRGNTEAFF. For the CDR3, the DNA is TGTGCCAGCAACCCGGGATCGTGGCTCAGGGGAAACACTGAAGCTTTCTTT. The chain is built from TRBV12-3 or TRBV12-4 and TRBJ1-1; D might be TRBD1 (6 bases). Trimming cost V 7 bases and J 2 bases, with 23 bases left between them. The CDR3 totals 17 residues.